This T cell receptor (beta chain) was sequenced during a study of high-grade serous ovarian cancer treatment subgroups. Across the study: Samples averaged roughly 14,000 reads and about 7,100 unique TCR beta rearrangements. Study results and limitations: These tumor repertoires lack spatial information from bulk sequencing. Tumors within one patient showed repertoire similarity of roughly 0.1 to 0.85. TCR relatedness rose with neoantigen level and trended with mutation load.

As to this clone: Its antigen remains unknown. At one of its ends the junction is not consistent with the germline gene, which may arise from a read error.

Tumor samples were obtained before definitive surgery or chemotherapy. This CDR3 comprises 14 residues. CDR1 is GTSNPN, CDR2 SVGIG, per germline (reference sequence). The assay was immunoSEQ multiplex PCR, and TCRdb's table has in-frame clones only and misses some. This sample has some 4,000 clones, with nearly 80% found just once. This clonotype was sampled from a human donor with high-grade serous ovarian cancer. The source material was tumor tissue. The V call is TRBV30, the J call TRBJ2-5; TRBD1 or TRBD2 may be the D gene (5 bases each). CDR3 sequence: CAWTLGRDQETQYF. In DNA, the CDR3 is TGTGCCTGGACCCTTGGTAGGGACCAGGAGACCCAGTACTTC.